This T cell receptor (beta chain) comes out of a study of blood T cell repertoires in COVID-19. In the original analysis: Cell counts per sample came from amplifying reference gene primers. Measured with immunoSEQ multiplex PCR; TCRdb has only the in-frame clones, and not every one. That table furnishes V, J and clone size, whereas the DNA furnished D and trimming. The top ten hold roughly 4% of the sample, which has tens of thousands of clones, approximately 88% seen once. Germline lookup yields CDR1 SGHTA and CDR2 FQGNSA. With 5 bases clipped from V and 2 bases from J, the junction kept 10 bases outside the gene matches. The CDR3 extends over 18 amino acids.

The sequence was obtained from a human donor in a cohort sampled during active COVID-19. This sequence joins TRBV7-2 and TRBJ2-7; TRBD2 matches at 15 bases. Sequencing was performed on peripheral blood. In DNA, the CDR3 is TGTGCCAGCAGCCAGTGGACTAGCGGGGGGGTGGTAGCCTACGAGCAGTACTTC. This gives the protein CASSQWTSGGVVAYEQYF.